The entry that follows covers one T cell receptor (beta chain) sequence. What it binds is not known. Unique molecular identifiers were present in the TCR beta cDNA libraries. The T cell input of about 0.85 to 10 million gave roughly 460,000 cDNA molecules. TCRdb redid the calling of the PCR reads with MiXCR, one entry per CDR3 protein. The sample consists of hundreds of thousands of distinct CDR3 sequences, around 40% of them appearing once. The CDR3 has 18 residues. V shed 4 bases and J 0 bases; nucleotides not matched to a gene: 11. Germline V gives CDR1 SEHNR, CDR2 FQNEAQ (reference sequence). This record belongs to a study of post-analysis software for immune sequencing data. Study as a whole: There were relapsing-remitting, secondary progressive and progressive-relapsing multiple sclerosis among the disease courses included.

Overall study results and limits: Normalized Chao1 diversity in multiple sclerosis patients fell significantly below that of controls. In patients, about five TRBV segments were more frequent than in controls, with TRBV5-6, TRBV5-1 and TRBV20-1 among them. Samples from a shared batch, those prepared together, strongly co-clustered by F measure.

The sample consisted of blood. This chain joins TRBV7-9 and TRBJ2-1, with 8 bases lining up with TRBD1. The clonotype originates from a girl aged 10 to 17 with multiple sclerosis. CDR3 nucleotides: TGTGCCAGCAGCTCATCCGGGACAGGCATCTTCTCCTACAATGAGCAGTTCTTC. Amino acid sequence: CASSSSGTGIFSYNEQFF.